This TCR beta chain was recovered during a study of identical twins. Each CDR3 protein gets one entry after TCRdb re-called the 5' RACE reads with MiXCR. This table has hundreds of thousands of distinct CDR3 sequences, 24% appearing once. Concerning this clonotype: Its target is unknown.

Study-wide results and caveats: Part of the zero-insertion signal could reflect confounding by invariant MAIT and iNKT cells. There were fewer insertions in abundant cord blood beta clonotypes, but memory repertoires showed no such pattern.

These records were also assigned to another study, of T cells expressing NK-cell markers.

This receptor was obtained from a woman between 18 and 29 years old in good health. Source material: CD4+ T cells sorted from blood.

CDR3 bases: TGTGCCATCTCCAACGGGGCGGCTAGCGGGAGGGCCGCGGAGACCCAGTACTTC. Amino acid sequence: CAISNGAASGRAAETQYF. This chain joins TRBV25-1 and TRBJ2-5; 12 bases are a match to TRBD2. Germline V gene data show CDR1 as MGHDK and CDR2 as SYGVNS. CDR3 length: 18 amino acids. After removal of 10 bases from V and 5 bases from J, the junction contained 20 bases not matched to a gene. Full variable domain (missing parts from reference TRBV25-1 and TRBJ2-5): EADIYQTPRYLVIGTGKKITLECSQTMGHDKMYWYQQDPGMELHLIHYSYGVNSTEKGDLSSESTVSRIRTEHFPLTLESARPSHTSQYLCAISNGAASGRAAETQYFGPGTRLLVL.